This TCR beta chain was observed in a study of T cells after posttransplantation cyclophosphamide. Control samples came 1 year after myeloablative marrow transplants with methotrexate plus calcineurin inhibitor. V dropped 5 bases and J dropped 5; count of bases not matched to a gene: 12. The CDR3 has 16 amino acids. Germline V CDR1 and CDR2: MDHEN, SYDVKM. A word on this clone: The antigen remains undetermined.

Sequencing was performed with immunoSEQ multiplex PCR; in TCRdb, only in-frame clones are kept and a portion is missing. The sample has tens of thousands of clones; roughly 90% are singletons. Overall study findings and caveats: Skin or GI-infiltrating T cells shared few TRB sequences with blood. Recipient CMV seropositivity and CMV reactivation strongly tracked TRB clonality.

This sequence originates from a female patient in her forties or fifties who received an allogeneic stem cell transplant from an unrelated donor, was CMV-positive, and had chronic GVHD only. Some T cells may be graft donor cells. The rearrangement joins TRBV28 to TRBJ2-5; 9 bases line up with TRBD2. The sample was PBMCs, taken after an allogeneic stem cell transplant with a calcineurin inhibitor and methotrexate. The CDR3 reads CASSPPGLAGLETQYF. DNA for the CDR3: TGTGCCAGCAGTCCCCCTGGGCTAGCGGGATTGGAGACCCAGTACTTC.